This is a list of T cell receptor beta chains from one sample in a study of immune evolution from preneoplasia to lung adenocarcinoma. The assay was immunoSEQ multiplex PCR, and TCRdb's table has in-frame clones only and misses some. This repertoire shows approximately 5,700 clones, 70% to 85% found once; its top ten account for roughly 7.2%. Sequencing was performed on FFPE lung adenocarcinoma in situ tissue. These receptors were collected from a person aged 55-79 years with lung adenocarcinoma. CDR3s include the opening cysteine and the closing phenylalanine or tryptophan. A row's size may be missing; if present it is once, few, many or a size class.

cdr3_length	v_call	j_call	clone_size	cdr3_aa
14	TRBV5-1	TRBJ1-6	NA	CASSFGTGSSPLHF
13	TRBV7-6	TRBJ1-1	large	CASSLEWDTEAFF
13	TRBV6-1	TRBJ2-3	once	CASSVSREDTQYF
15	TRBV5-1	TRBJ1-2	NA	CASSLAPSGGYGYTF
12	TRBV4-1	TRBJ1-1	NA	CASSQDAGAAFF
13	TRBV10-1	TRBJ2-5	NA	CASRDFRAETQYF
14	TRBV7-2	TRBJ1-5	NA	CASSKDGTNQPQHF
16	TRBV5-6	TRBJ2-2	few	CASSRGLAGLTGELFF
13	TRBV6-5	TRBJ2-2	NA	CASRVSYTGELFF
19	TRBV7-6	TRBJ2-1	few	CASSTRPDLANKTYNEQFF
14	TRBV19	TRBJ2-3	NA	CASSPTLRTDTQYF
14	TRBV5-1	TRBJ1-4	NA	CASARGGNAEKLFF
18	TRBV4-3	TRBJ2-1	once	CASSQGLRGGEEYNEQFF
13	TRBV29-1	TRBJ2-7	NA	CSVETRDTYEQYF
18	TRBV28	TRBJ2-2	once	CASSSLPAGVENTGELFF
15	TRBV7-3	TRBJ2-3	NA	CASSLGGGASDTQYF
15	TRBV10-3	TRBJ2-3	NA	CAIKASGVETDTQYF
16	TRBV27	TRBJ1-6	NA	CASSPSGTGPNSPLHF
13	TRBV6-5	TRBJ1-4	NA	CASSISDNEKLFF
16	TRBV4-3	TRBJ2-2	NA	CASSQEAIAGTRELFF
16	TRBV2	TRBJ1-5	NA	CASSLRPGTGDQPQHF
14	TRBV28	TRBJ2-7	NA	CASRRQGKSYEQYF
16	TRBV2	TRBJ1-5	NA	CASSEEAWGRYQPQHF
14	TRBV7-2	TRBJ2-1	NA	CASSPLTGGNEQFF
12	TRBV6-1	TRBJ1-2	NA	CAAAEANYGYTF
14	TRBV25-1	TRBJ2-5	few	CASSAPLGGETQYF
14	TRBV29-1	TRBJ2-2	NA	CSVVQGANTGELFF
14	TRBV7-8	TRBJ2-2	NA	CASSHRYNTGELFF
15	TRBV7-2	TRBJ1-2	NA	CASSSDRGLNYGYTF
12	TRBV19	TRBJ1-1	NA	CASSPGVTEAFF
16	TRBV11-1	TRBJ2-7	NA	CASSPSGVLGPVEQYF
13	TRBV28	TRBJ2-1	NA	CASSLSSRGEQFF
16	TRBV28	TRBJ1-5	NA	CASSPPQGYSNQPQHF
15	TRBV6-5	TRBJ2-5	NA	CASSPAGGAPETQYF
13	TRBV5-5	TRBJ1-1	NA	CASSGGGNTEAFF
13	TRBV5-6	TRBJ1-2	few	CASSLGGSYGYTF
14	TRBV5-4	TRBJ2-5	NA	CASSKGTAKETQYF
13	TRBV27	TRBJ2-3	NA	CASRETGPSTQYF
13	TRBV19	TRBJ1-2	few	CASTAWGDYGYTF
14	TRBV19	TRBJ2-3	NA	CASNQGRSTDTQYF
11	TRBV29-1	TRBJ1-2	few	CSVERGLGYTF
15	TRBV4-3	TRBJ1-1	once	CASSHLGHLNTEAFF
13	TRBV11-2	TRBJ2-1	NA	CASSPRVDNEQFF
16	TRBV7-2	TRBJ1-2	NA	CASSLALWDENYGYTF
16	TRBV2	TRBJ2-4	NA	CASNRLAGAAKNIQYF
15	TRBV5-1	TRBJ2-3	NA	CASSWGPEVSDTQYF
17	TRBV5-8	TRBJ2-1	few	CASSLVWGTALQHEQFF
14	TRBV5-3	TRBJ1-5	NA	CASSADSGEQPQHF
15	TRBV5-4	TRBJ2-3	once	CASSLAQGVTDTQYF
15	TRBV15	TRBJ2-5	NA	CATSRGTSLGETQYF
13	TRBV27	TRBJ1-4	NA	CASTLRANEKLFF
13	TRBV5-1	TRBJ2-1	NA	CASRYGGHNEQFF
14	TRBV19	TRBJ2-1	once	CASTRGGGMNEQFF
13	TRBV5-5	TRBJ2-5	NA	CASSFTSRETQYF
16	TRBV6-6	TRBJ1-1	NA	CASSWGQGVLNTEAFF
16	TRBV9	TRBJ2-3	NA	CASSKIGGGLRDTQYF